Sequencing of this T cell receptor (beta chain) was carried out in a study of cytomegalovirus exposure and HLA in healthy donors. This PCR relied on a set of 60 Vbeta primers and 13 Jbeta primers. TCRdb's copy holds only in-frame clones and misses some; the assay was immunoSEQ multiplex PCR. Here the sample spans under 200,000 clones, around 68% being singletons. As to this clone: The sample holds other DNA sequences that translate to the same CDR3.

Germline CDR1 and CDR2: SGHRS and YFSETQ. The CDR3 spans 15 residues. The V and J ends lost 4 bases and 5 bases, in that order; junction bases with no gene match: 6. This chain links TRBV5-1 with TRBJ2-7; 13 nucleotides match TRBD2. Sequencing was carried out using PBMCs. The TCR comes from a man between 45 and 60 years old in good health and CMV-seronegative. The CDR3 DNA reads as TGCGCCAGCAGCCCACTAGCGGGGGGGCCCGACGAGCAGTACTTC. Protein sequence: CASSPLAGGPDEQYF. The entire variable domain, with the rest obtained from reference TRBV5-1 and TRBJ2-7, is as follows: KAGVTQTPRYLIKTRGQQVTLSCSPISGHRSVSWYQQTPGQGLQFLFEYFSETQRNKGNFPGRFSGRQFSNSRSEMNVSTLELGDSALYLCASSPLAGGPDEQYFGPGTRLTVT.